Listed below are T cell receptor beta chains from one sample, sequenced in a study of T and B cells in COVID-19 patients. From the multiplex PCR reads, TCRdb called clonotypes with MiXCR, one entry per CDR3 protein. The data show more than 20,000 distinct CDR3 sequences, less than 35% seen once. Sequencing was carried out using blood. The receptors originated from a human donor who had recovered from COVID-19. CDR3s include the opening cysteine and the closing phenylalanine or tryptophan. The D gene is left open where the match is weak. Expanded clones get a size class; other rows say once, few or many, or leave the size out.

TRBD1,TRBV5-4,few,TRBJ1-1,CASSSDRASEGNTEAFF,TGTGCCAGCAGCTCGGACAGGGCCTCTGAAGGAAACACTGAAGCTTTCTTT
TRBD1,TRBV6-1,-,TRBJ2-7,CASSQDRGPDEQYF,TGTGCCAGCAGTCAAGACAGGGGGCCAGACGAGCAGTACTTC
-,TRBV20-1,-,TRBJ1-1,CSPKQSGTEAFF,TGCAGCCCCAAACAGTCGGGCACTGAAGCTTTCTTT
TRBD1,TRBV10-3,-,TRBJ2-7,CAISGTGGTPPYEQYF,TGTGCCATCAGTGGGACAGGGGGCACCCCGCCCTACGAGCAGTACTTC
TRBD1,TRBV30,-,TRBJ1-1,CAWSNRGRGTEAFF,TGTGCCTGGAGTAACAGGGGGCGCGGGACTGAAGCTTTCTTT
-,TRBV7-9,-,TRBJ2-5,CARSSSVETQYF,TGTGCCAGAAGCTCCTCGGTGGAGACCCAGTACTTC
-,TRBV6-5,few,TRBJ2-2,CASSYFGHTGELFF,TGTGCCAGCAGTTATTTCGGGCACACCGGGGAGCTGTTTTTT
-,TRBV6-1,many,TRBJ2-7,CASRTDSYEQYF,TGTGCCAGCAGGACGGATTCCTACGAGCAGTACTTC
TRBD2,TRBV6-1,few,TRBJ2-3,CASSEAVTSGTDTQYF,TGTGCCAGCAGTGAAGCGGTGACTAGCGGCACAGATACGCAGTATTTT
-,TRBV5-6,-,TRBJ2-3,CASSLGPGGPPRDTQYF,TGTGCCAGCAGCTTGGGACCCGGGGGGCCACCTCGGGATACGCAGTATTTT
TRBD1,TRBV7-9,once,TRBJ2-7,CASSFQGGVYEQYF,TGTGCCAGCAGCTTCCAAGGGGGCGTTTACGAGCAGTACTTC
-,TRBV19,many,TRBJ1-6,CASSIGRVNSPLHF,TGTGCCAGTAGTATCGGCAGAGTTAATTCACCCCTCCACTTT
-,TRBV20-1,few,TRBJ2-7,CSAPAPQGEQYF,TGCAGTGCTCCGGCGCCCCAGGGCGAGCAGTACTTC
TRBD1,TRBV7-6,-,TRBJ1-1,CASSLGTGAGWTEAFF,TGTGCCAGCAGCCTCGGGACAGGGGCAGGTTGGACTGAAGCTTTCTTT
TRBD1,TRBV5-6,-,TRBJ1-5,CASSLSGGSNQPQHF,TGTGCCAGCAGCTTGTCAGGGGGTAGCAATCAGCCCCAGCATTTT
-,TRBV7-2,-,TRBJ2-3,CASSPGTFSTDTQYF,TGTGCCAGCAGCCCCGGGACTTTCAGCACAGATACGCAGTATTTT
TRBD1,TRBV5-7,-,TRBJ1-1,CASSVLPFRDRGTKNTEAFF,TGTGCCAGCAGCGTTCTACCGTTCCGGGACAGAGGAACAAAAAACACTGAAGCTTTCTTT
-,TRBV6-5,-,TRBJ2-7,CASSRSRVSYEQYF,TGTGCCAGCAGTCGTTCCAGGGTATCCTACGAGCAGTACTTC
TRBD1,TRBV20-1,-,TRBJ2-7,CSARDLDRGVSYEQYF,TGCAGTGCTAGAGATCTAGACAGGGGGGTATCCTACGAGCAGTACTTC
TRBD2,TRBV20-1,-,TRBJ2-1,CSAREWGGSYNEQFF,TGCAGTGCTAGAGAATGGGGGGGCTCCTACAATGAGCAGTTCTTC
TRBD1,TRBV19,few,TRBJ1-2,CASSTGTGLFYGYTF,TGTGCCAGTAGTACCGGGACAGGGCTATTCTATGGCTACACCTTC
-,TRBV5-6,-,TRBJ2-7,CASSLAGTGNDEYF,TGTGCCAGCAGCTTGGCCGGTACAGGGAATGATGAGTACTTC
-,TRBV7-2,-,TRBJ1-1,CASSPTGGRDTEAFF,TGTGCCAGCAGCCCCACCGGGGGCAGGGACACTGAAGCTTTCTTT
-,TRBV29-1,medium-sized,TRBJ1-2,CSVEDRDGYTF,TGCAGCGTTGAAGACAGGGATGGCTACACCTTC
-,TRBV19,many,TRBJ1-5,CASSSYDSGNQPQHF,TGTGCCAGTAGTAGCTATGACAGTGGCAATCAGCCCCAGCATTTT
-,TRBV19,few,TRBJ1-2,CASSKPGQNWGYTF,TGTGCCAGTAGTAAACCGGGGCAGAATTGGGGCTACACCTTC
-,TRBV24-1,-,TRBJ1-3,CATSDRGAGNTIYF,TGTGCCACCAGTGACCGCGGGGCTGGAAACACCATATATTTT
-,TRBV10-3,many,TRBJ2-2,CAISEPLHRYNTGELFF,TGTGCCATCAGTGAGCCGCTCCACCGCTACAACACCGGGGAGCTGTTTTTT
-,TRBV19,medium-sized,TRBJ2-7,CASSIVAGLSYEQYF,TGTGCCAGTAGTATAGTGGCAGGGCTATCCTACGAGCAGTACTTC
TRBD1,TRBV12-3/TRBV12-4,-,TRBJ2-7,CASTTGQGFYEQYF,TGTGCCAGCACAACGGGACAGGGGTTCTACGAGCAGTACTTC
-,TRBV19,few,TRBJ1-3,CASTLRSGNTIYF,TGTGCCAGTACCCTACGCTCTGGAAACACCATATATTTT
-,TRBV29-1,few,TRBJ1-2,CSVGDIRGYTF,TGCAGCGTCGGGGACATTCGTGGCTACACCTTC
TRBD2,TRBV12-3/TRBV12-4,few,TRBJ2-2,CASSGPLAALNTGELFF,TGTGCCAGCAGTGGACCACTAGCGGCGTTGAACACCGGGGAGCTGTTTTTT
-,TRBV18,-,TRBJ1-1,CASSPPEGMNTKAFF,TGTGCCAGCTCACCACCGGAAGGGATGAACACTAAAGCTTTCTTT
-,TRBV24-1,once,TRBJ2-3,CATSDRLGADTQYF,TGTGCCACCAGTGACAGGCTCGGCGCAGATACGCAGTATTTT
-,TRBV7-2,-,TRBJ2-1,CASSSDSQAYNEQFF,TGTGCCAGCAGCTCCGACAGCCAGGCCTACAATGAGCAGTTCTTC
-,TRBV6-6,-,TRBJ1-6,CASSYPKGGSNSPLHF,TGTGCCAGCAGTTACCCGAAGGGAGGTAGTAATTCACCCCTCCACTTT
-,TRBV6-5,few,TRBJ2-7,CASSRVYEQYF,TGTGCCAGCAGTCGCGTCTACGAGCAGTACTTC
TRBD1,TRBV30,-,TRBJ1-4,CAWSSGQGELFF,TGTGCCTGGAGTTCCGGACAGGGGGAACTGTTTTTT
-,TRBV4-3,-,TRBJ1-4,CASSQGKRQLNEKLFF,TGCGCCAGCAGCCAAGGCAAAAGACAGCTTAATGAAAAACTGTTTTTT
TRBD1,TRBV15,many,TRBJ1-4,CATSTPQRGQPNEKLFF,TGTGCCACCAGCACCCCTCAGAGGGGACAGCCTAATGAAAAACTGTTTTTT
-,TRBV6-5,many,TRBJ2-2,CASNRDPAGELFF,TGTGCCAGCAATAGGGACCCAGCGGGGGAGCTGTTTTTT
TRBD1,TRBV18,-,TRBJ1-5,CASSPAGGNQPQHF,TGTGCCAGCTCACCGGCAGGGGGAAATCAGCCCCAGCATTTT
-,TRBV20-1,few,TRBJ2-6,CSAEVGRGLRSGANVLTF,TGCAGTGCTGAGGTGGGCCGGGGACTGCGCTCTGGGGCCAACGTCCTGACTTTC
TRBD1,TRBV30,few,TRBJ1-4,CAWSWRGQPGEKLFF,TGTGCCTGGAGTTGGAGGGGGCAACCCGGAGAAAAACTGTTTTTT
-,TRBV20-1,-,TRBJ1-6,CSAIGREYYNSPLHF,TGCAGTGCTATTGGCAGGGAGTACTATAATTCACCCCTCCACTTT